This T cell receptor beta chain appears in the sequencing data of a study of T cell responses to AZD1222 COVID-19 vaccine. Study as a whole: Analyses pooled second doses at about 4 or about 12 weeks. Findings and caveats of the study: Clonal diversity may have been underestimated in mostly white British donors.

As regards this clone: Its antigen is as yet unknown.

Germline V gene data show CDR1 as SSHAT and CDR2 as FNYEAQ (reference sequence). Trimming took 0 bases from V and 5 from J, leaving 5 bases between them. This CDR3 has 13 residues. Assay: immunoSEQ multiplex PCR; the TCRdb copy retains only in-frame clones and omits some. The sample carries over 110,000 clones, 92% recorded once. The gene calls are TRBV7-7 and TRBJ1-5; no reliable D call. The starting material was peripheral blood, obtained on day 0 of AZD1222 vaccination. This TCR derives from an adult in good health. The CDR3 DNA reads as TGTGCCAGCAGCTTAGCCCGCGATCAGCCCCAGCATTTT. Translating gives CASSLARDQPQHF.